At least ten counts were recorded for the clone carrying this T cell receptor beta chain. Its antigen is not known. This entry is derived from a study of T cells after yellow fever vaccination. Findings of the study overall: Weaker overall, the secondary response nonetheless peaked faster (day 5 versus 15).

TCRdb processed the 5' RACE reads anew with MiXCR; each CDR3 protein has one entry. The data contain some 350,000 distinct CDR3 sequences, 6.2% of them singletons. V lost 2 bases and J 3 bases, leaving 5 bases between the germline ends. The CDR3 covers 12 residues. Looked up from germline, CDR1 is SEHNR and CDR2 is FQNEAQ (reference sequence). The input for sequencing was PBMCs, taken 5 days after the yellow fever booster vaccination. This chain links TRBV7-9 with TRBJ2-7; no firm D call. This clonotype originated in a young man who received the YFV17D yellow fever vaccine. CDR3 sequence (DNA): TGTGCCAGCAGCTTAACGTTCTACGAGCAGTACTTC. Translated, it gives CASSLTFYEQYF.